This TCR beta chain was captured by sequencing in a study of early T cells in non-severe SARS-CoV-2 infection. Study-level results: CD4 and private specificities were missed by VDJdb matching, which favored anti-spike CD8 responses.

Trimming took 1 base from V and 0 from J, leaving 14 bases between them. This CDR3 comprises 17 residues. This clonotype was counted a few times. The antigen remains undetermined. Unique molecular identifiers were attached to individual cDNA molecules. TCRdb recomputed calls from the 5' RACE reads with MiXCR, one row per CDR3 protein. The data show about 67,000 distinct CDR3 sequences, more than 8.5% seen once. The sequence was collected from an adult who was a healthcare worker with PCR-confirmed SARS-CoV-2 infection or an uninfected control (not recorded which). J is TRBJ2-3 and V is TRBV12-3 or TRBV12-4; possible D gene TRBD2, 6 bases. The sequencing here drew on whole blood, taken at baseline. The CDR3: CASSLGELASSTDTQYF. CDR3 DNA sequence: TGTGCCAGCAGTTTAGGAGAGCTAGCGTCAAGCACAGATACGCAGTATTTT.